The clone carrying this T cell receptor (beta chain) has a count of ten or more. Its matching antigen is unknown. These data are taken from a study of human T cells and chemical hapten exposure. Overall study: Chiefly female patients presented with alopecia areata, totalis or universalis.

The time point here: pre-sensitization, week 0. Indicated treatment: therapeutic diphenylcyclopropenone sensitization with weekly scalp DPC. Germline-derived CDR1 and CDR2 are SGHNT and YENEEA. Trimming cost V 2 bases and J 4 bases, with 5 bases left between them. The CDR3 extends over 13 amino acids. Using its own MiXCR run on the RACE reads, TCRdb lists one record per CDR3 protein. This table holds approximately 57,000 distinct CDR3 sequences, approximately 10% found once. Study-wide findings and caveats: Versus controls, significantly more large CDR3 similarity clusters arose from expanded TCRs.

The rearrangement joins TRBV11-3 to TRBJ2-2; D call uncertain. The sequenced sample was whole blood, obtained in connection with sensitization to the hapten diphenylcyclopropenone (DPC). This receptor was identified in a middle-aged man with alopecia areata. Some clones in this sample may be carry-over from other donors' samples. The DNA for the CDR3 is TGTGCCAGCAGCTTAAAGGCCACCGGGGAGCTGTTTTTT. This codes for CASSLKATGELFF.